The next 23 T cell receptor beta chains were all read from a single sample in a study of blood T cell repertoires in COVID-19. The table came from immunoSEQ multiplex PCR; TCRdb's copy has only in-frame clones and leaves some out. The table records over 400,000 clones, roughly 89% of them present only once. Material: peripheral blood. The receptor source for this set is a woman between 45 and 60 years old with COVID-19, enrolled during active disease.

The chain has TRBV6-5 and TRBJ1-6, with a possible D match to TRBD1 (5 bases). Trimming left V 6 bases short and J 7 bases short, with 16 bases between. Germline CDR1 is MNHEY and CDR2 is SVGAGI. The CDR3 runs 15 residues. CDR3 in amino acids: CASSPRDGGNSPLHF. CDR3 nucleotide sequence: TGTGCCAGCAGCCCCCGGGACGGGGGAAATTCACCCCTCCACTTT.

This sequence joins TRBV30 and TRBJ1-2, with a tentative D call TRBD1 (5 bases). The CDR3 totals 14 residues. The V gene lost 1 base and the J gene lost 8 bases, with 17 bases spanning the gap. Germline-derived CDR1 and CDR2 are GTSNPN and SVGIG (reference sequence). The CDR3 reads CAWSGARTRGGYTF. In nucleotides, the CDR3 is TGTGCCTGGAGTGGAGCCAGGACAAGGGGAGGCTACACCTTC.

This clone has more than one count but fewer than ten. The V call is TRBV18, the J call TRBJ2-1; weak D call: TRBD2 (6 bases). The CDR3 is 16 residues long. V lost 3 bases and J lost 4, with 16 bases in between. Germline lookup yields CDR1 KGHSH and CDR2 LQKENI. In DNA, the CDR3 is TGTGCCAGCTCACCTAGTGCTAGCGAGATTTACAATGAGCAGTTCTTC. This sequence encodes CASSPSASEIYNEQFF.

This rearrangement joins TRBV20-1 to TRBJ1-4; a weak D match, TRBD1 (5 bases). The CDR3 loop spans 13 amino acids. Trimming pared 3 bases from V and 4 bases from J, leaving 9 bases between. Germline CDR1 is DFQATT and CDR2 is SNEGSKA (reference sequence). The CDR3 coding sequence is TGCAGTGCTAGTTCAGGGATTAATGAAAAACTGTTTTTT. The encoded protein is CSASSGINEKLFF.

The chain couples TRBV27 to TRBJ1-6, with TRBD1 as a possible D gene (6 bases). The CDR3 sequence is 17 residues long. CDR1 and CDR2 (germline): MNHEY, SMNVEV (reference sequence). Between the trimmed V and J ends, which lost 5 bases and 5 bases, there was a span of 19 bases. CDR3 in DNA: TGTGCCAGCAGTACACACCAGGGGCCCCCGGATAATTCACCCCTCCACTTT. Its protein is CASSTHQGPPDNSPLHF.

The gene calls are TRBV7-3 and TRBJ2-3; tentative D call: TRBD2 (5 bases). Germline assignment: CDR1 SGHTA and CDR2 FQGTGA. This CDR3 spans 15 amino acids. V was cut by 5 bases and J by 0 bases, with 12 bases left in between. The CDR3 reads CASSRTYSSTDTQYF. The CDR3, as DNA: TGTGCCAGCAGCAGGACTTATTCTAGCACAGATACGCAGTATTTT.

The CDR3 DNA reads TGTGCCAGCAGCCTTAGCGGGGGGCCAGGGGATGAGCAGTTCTTC. It is translated as CASSLSGGPGDEQFF. The chain is built from TRBV7-2 and TRBJ2-1; TRBD2 aligns across 10 bases. The V gene end was trimmed by 5 bases and the J gene end by 8 bases; junction bases not matched to a gene: 9. The CDR3 consists of 15 residues. The germline gives CDR1 SGHTA, CDR2 FQGNSA.

V is TRBV3-1 (or the pseudogene TRBV3-2) and J is TRBJ2-7; D is uncertain. The CDR3 spans 15 residues. The V end lost 1 base, the J end lost 1 base, and 11 bases lay between the germline ends. CDR1 and CDR2 (germline): LGHDT, YNNKEL (reference sequence). This CDR3 is CASSQGPGESYEQYF. CDR3 DNA: TGTGCCAGCAGCCAAGGGCCAGGCGAGTCCTACGAGCAGTACTTC.

The J gene is TRBJ1-5, the V gene TRBV28; D remains unclear. Germline-derived CDR1 and CDR2 are MDHEN and SYDVKM. The CDR3 length is 13 residues. Trimming left V 3 bases short and J 0 bases short, with 3 bases between. In nucleotides, the CDR3 is TGTGCCAGCAGTTTCTCTAGCAATCAGCCCCAGCATTTT. Protein: CASSFSSNQPQHF.

The chain carries TRBV6-5 and TRBJ1-3; D gene ambiguous. The CDR3 is 13 amino acids. Trimming took off 6 bases at V and 0 bases at J, with 6 bases between the two ends. Germline CDR1 MNHEY, CDR2 SVGAGI. CDR3 sequence (DNA): TGTGCCAGCAGACAGAGCTCTGGAAACACCATATATTTT. It is translated as CASRQSSGNTIYF.

The genes are TRBV6-1 and TRBJ2-7; D may be TRBD1 (7 bases). V was pared by 2 bases and J by 9 bases, with 20 bases between. Germline loops: CDR1 MNHNS, CDR2 SASEGT. This CDR3 is 15 amino acids long. The CDR3 DNA sequence: TGTGCCAGCAGTGAATCAGGGGGGCCAGGCTTAGCGCAGTACTTC. It yields the protein CASSESGGPGLAQYF.

The DNA for the CDR3 is TGTGCCAGCAGCCCGCGGGACTTCATGAGCAATGAGCAGTTCTTC. Its protein product is CASSPRDFMSNEQFF. V and J are TRBV9 and TRBJ2-1; weak D call: TRBD2 (6 bases). Per germline, CDR1 SGDLS and CDR2 YYNGEE. Trimming shortened V by 4 bases and J by 6 bases, and 17 bases separated the two germline ends. This CDR3 has 15 residues.

The V and J genes are TRBV27 and TRBJ1-4; weak D call: TRBD1 (5 bases). Germline V lookup: CDR1 MNHEY, CDR2 SMNVEV (reference sequence). The CDR3 totals 15 residues. Trimming pared 1 base from V and 0 bases from J, leaving 6 bases between. This CDR3 reads CASSLWGPTNEKLFF. The DNA for the CDR3 is TGTGCCAGCAGTTTATGGGGCCCAACTAATGAAAAACTGTTTTTT.

The chain couples TRBV20-1 to TRBJ2-3; 8 positions match TRBD2. Germline CDR1 is DFQATT and CDR2 is SNEGSKA (reference sequence). The V gene end was trimmed by 3 bases and the J gene end by 2 bases; junction bases not matched to a gene: 7. The CDR3 extends over 15 amino acids. The CDR3 DNA is TGCAGTGCTAGTTCACGGGGGGGAAACACAGATACGCAGTATTTT. Translating gives CSASSRGGNTDTQYF.

V is TRBV6-6 and J is TRBJ1-5; D not resolved. Trimming removed 4 bases from V and 3 bases from J, with 7 bases in between. This CDR3 is built from 13 residues. Germline CDR1 and CDR2: MNHNY and SVGAGI (reference sequence). CDR3 DNA sequence: TGTGCCAGCAGTTTGACTTACAATCAGCCCCAGCATTTT. Translated: CASSLTYNQPQHF.

The gene calls are TRBV3-1 (or the pseudogene TRBV3-2) and TRBJ1-1; 9 bases map to TRBD1. This CDR3 is 16 amino acids long. The V segment lost 4 bases and the J segment 11 bases; nucleotides outside the gene matches: 17. Germline-derived CDR1 and CDR2 are LGHDT and YNNKEL (reference sequence). CDR3 sequence reads: CASSRFETGGARRAFF. The CDR3 DNA is TGTGCCAGCAGCCGCTTCGAAACAGGGGGCGCAAGGCGGGCTTTCTTT.

The J gene is TRBJ2-2, the V gene TRBV30; TRBD2 matches at 8 bases. Losses at the gene ends were 4 bases for V and 0 bases for J; bases not matched to a gene: 7. CDR1 GTSNPN and CDR2 SVGIG come from the germline V gene (reference sequence). CDR3 length: 16 residues. The CDR3 here is CAWTPRAGANTGELFF. The DNA of the CDR3 is TGTGCCTGGACCCCTCGAGCGGGAGCGAACACCGGGGAGCTGTTTTTT.

The rearrangement joins TRBV28 to TRBJ1-3; TRBD1 aligns across 8 bases. The CDR3 runs 15 residues. Trimming at V came to 5 bases and at J to 3 bases, leaving 6 bases not matched to a gene. The germline V gene encodes CDR1 MDHEN and CDR2 SYDVKM. The CDR3 DNA reads TGTGCCAGCAGTGACAGGGGAATCCGTGGAAACACCATATATTTT. Protein: CASSDRGIRGNTIYF.

The chain combines TRBV5-5 with TRBJ2-7, with D tentatively TRBD2 (5 bases). Trimming pared 3 bases from V and 4 bases from J, leaving 14 bases between. This CDR3 has 14 residues. Germline V CDR1 and CDR2: SGHKS, YYEKEE (reference sequence). The CDR3, as DNA: TGTGCCAGCAGCTACTGGACGGGCGGGTACGAGCAGTACTTC. The encoded protein is CASSYWTGGYEQYF.

The CDR3 nucleotides read TGTGCCAGCAGCTCGGCTAGGGGACTCCCAGATACGCAGTATTTT. Its protein is CASSSARGLPDTQYF. V usage is TRBV7-2 and J usage is TRBJ2-3; D possibly corresponds to TRBD2 (6 bases). Trimming left V 4 bases short and J 4 bases short, with 15 bases between. The CDR3 loop spans 15 amino acids. In germline, CDR1 is SGHTA, CDR2 FQGNSA.

The V and J genes are TRBV29-1 and TRBJ2-3, with D perhaps matching TRBD1 (5 bases). Germline loops: CDR1 SQVTM, CDR2 ANQGSEA. The CDR3 length is 16 residues. V was pared by 2 bases and J by 3 bases, with 18 bases between. This CDR3 is CSVEKGKVRSTDTQYF. CDR3 DNA sequence: TGCAGCGTTGAAAAGGGGAAGGTCCGATCAACAGATACGCAGTATTTT.

The chain couples TRBV19 to TRBJ2-1; 8 bases align to TRBD2. The trim removed 4 bases at V and 5 bases at J, leaving 10 bases unmatched. From germline, CDR1 is LNHDA and CDR2 SQIVND (reference sequence). The CDR3 sequence is 16 residues long. The CDR3 spells CASSTSGTRGHNEQFF. The CDR3 bases are TGTGCCAGTAGTACCTCCGGGACTAGAGGCCACAATGAGCAGTTCTTC.

The rearrangement uses TRBV5-1 and TRBJ1-1, with 8 bases lining up with TRBD1. Germline V gene lookup returns CDR1 SGHRS and CDR2 YFSETQ. The CDR3 has 12 amino acids. V dropped 3 bases and J dropped 8; count of bases not matched to a gene: 3. The CDR3 DNA follows: TGCGCCAGCAGCTCGGACAGGGTCGAAGCTTTCTTT. This translates into CASSSDRVEAFF. Full variable domain (rest looked up from reference TRBV5-1 and TRBJ1-1): KAGVTQTPRYLIKTRGQQVTLSCSPISGHRSVSWYQQTPGQGLQFLFEYFSETQRNKGNFPGRFSGRQFSNSRSEMNVSTLELGDSALYLCASSSDRVEAFFGQGTRLTVV.